These 25 T cell receptor beta chains came from one sample sequenced in a study of radiation and T cells in renal cell carcinoma (dated by TCRdb to the early 2020s). This sample's time point label indicates: blood 2 weeks post-SBRT. The treatment or condition tag for this specimen amounts to: 15 Gy SBRT to primary tumor, nephrectomy 4 weeks later. Receptors were amplified or captured by the immunoSEQ multiplex PCR assay. Held by TCRdb, this immuneACCESS table contains in-frame sequences only and omits some clones. Under half of the omission traces to an unresolved V gene where checked; the cause of the rest is unknown. The sample yields about 130,000 clones; roughly four fifths were counted once. The ten largest clonotypes hold 1.5% to 2% of the sample. The sequencing here drew on blood, taken from a patient whose treatment included radiotherapy and nephrectomy. These receptors all come from a woman aged 60-75 years with renal cell carcinoma.

The V gene is TRBV18, the J gene TRBJ2-1; D unresolved. This CDR3 contains 15 residues. Germline V gene data show CDR1 as KGHSH and CDR2 as LQKENI. Trimming cost V 2 bases and J 0 bases, with 8 bases left between them. CDR3 DNA sequence: TGTGCCAGCTCACCAGTTTGGAGCTCCTACAATGAGCAGTTCTTC. It translates to CASSPVWSSYNEQFF.

V and J are TRBV4-3 and TRBJ1-3, with D perhaps matching TRBD1 (6 bases). Deletions cut 3 bases from V and 4 bases from J, with 19 bases between. This CDR3 comprises 17 residues. Per the germline V gene, CDR1 is LGHNA and CDR2 is YSLEER. CDR3 protein: CASSQRKGGPGGNTIYF. In nucleotides, the CDR3 is TGCGCCAGCAGCCAGAGGAAAGGGGGGCCGGGGGGAAACACCATATATTTT.

This clone has more than one count but fewer than ten. The chain carries TRBV11-2 and TRBJ2-7; 8 bases are a match to TRBD2. Germline V gene lookup returns CDR1 SGHAT and CDR2 FQNNGV. V lost 5 bases to trimming and J lost 1 base; unmatched junction nucleotides: 13. The CDR3 is made up of 17 amino acids. CDR3 in amino acids: CASSNHQSGRGSYEQYF. The CDR3 nucleotides are TGTGCCAGCAGCAATCACCAGAGCGGGAGAGGGTCCTACGAGCAGTACTTC.

The chain recombines TRBV7-9 with TRBJ1-1; D remains unclear. The length of the CDR3 is 14 residues. Trimming stripped 1 base from V and 1 base from J, with 7 bases between. From germline, CDR1 is SEHNR and CDR2 FQNEAQ (reference sequence). CDR3 in DNA: TGTGCCAGCAGCTTAGGCCTTTCGAACACTGAAGCTTTCTTT. It yields the protein CASSLGLSNTEAFF.

This clone was seen once. This chain connects TRBV29-1 to TRBJ2-5; the D gene is possibly TRBD2 (7 bases). Trimming stripped 4 bases from V and 5 bases from J, with 11 bases between. The CDR3 has 12 amino acids. The germline V gene encodes CDR1 SQVTM and CDR2 ANQGSEA. The CDR3 sequence is CSVGGGVETQYF. The CDR3, as DNA: TGCAGCGTTGGGGGGGGCGTGGAGACCCAGTACTTC.

J is TRBJ1-1 and V is TRBV6-6, with D maybe TRBD1 (5 bases). V was pared by 7 bases and J by 5 bases, with 11 bases between. The germline gives CDR1 MNHNY, CDR2 SVGAGI (reference sequence). The CDR3 contains 12 residues. The CDR3: CASMGGWTEAFF. The CDR3 coding sequence is TGTGCCAGCATGGGGGGGTGGACTGAAGCTTTCTTT.

This chain's CDR3 is CASSLGLTADADTQYF. CDR3 DNA: TGTGCCAGCAGCTTAGGTCTCACGGCTGATGCAGATACGCAGTATTTT. The genes are TRBV7-2 and TRBJ2-3, with D hard to call. CDR3 length equals 16 residues. Trimming removed 1 base at V and 4 bases at J, with 15 bases between. Looked up from germline, CDR1 is SGHTA and CDR2 is FQGNSA.

This chain links TRBV6-4 with TRBJ2-3, with 9 bases lining up with TRBD2. With V trimmed by 5 bases and J by 2 bases, 8 bases remained unmatched. Germline V gene sequence: CDR1 MRHNA, CDR2 SNTAGT. The CDR3 spans 16 residues. The CDR3 DNA is TGTGCCAGCAGTAATATAGCGGGAGACCTCACAGATACGCAGTATTTT. Residues: CASSNIAGDLTDTQYF.

The rearrangement links TRBV28 to TRBJ2-3; TRBD2 matches at 13 bases. After removal of 4 bases from V and 1 base from J, the junction contained 14 bases not matched to a gene. The CDR3 runs to 20 residues. Germline V gene data show CDR1 as MDHEN and CDR2 as SYDVKM. The CDR3 sequence: CASSSGLAGVGRGGTDTQYF. For the CDR3, the DNA is TGTGCCAGCAGTTCCGGACTAGCGGGAGTCGGAAGAGGGGGCACAGATACGCAGTATTTT.

The chain carries TRBV6-5 and TRBJ2-5; D is unresolved. Germline-derived CDR1 and CDR2 are MNHEY and SVGAGI. V lost 4 bases to trimming and J lost 4 bases, with 4 bases between them. This CDR3 has 11 amino acids. In DNA form, the CDR3 reads TGTGCCAGCAGTTTAGGAGAGACCCAGTACTTC. Protein sequence: CASSLGETQYF.

The chain couples TRBV6-1 to TRBJ1-6, with 9 bases that match TRBD1. J was trimmed by 5 bases and V by 8 bases; bases with no gene match: 1. CDR3 length: 13 residues. CDR1 and CDR2 (germline): MNHNS, SASEGT. In DNA, the CDR3 is TGTGCCAGCCGGGACAGGGATAATTCACCCCTCCACTTT. This translates into CASRDRDNSPLHF.

This clone is a singleton in its sample. Compared with germline, one end of the junction differs, possibly owing to a read error. The chain combines TRBV28 with TRBJ2-3; 10 bases match TRBD2. This CDR3 comprises 15 residues. CDR1 and CDR2 from the germline V gene are MDHEN and SYDVKM. Here the CDR3 reads CASSFGTSATDTRYF. The CDR3 region has the DNA TGTGCCAGCAGTTTCGGGACTAGCGCCACAGATACGCGGTATTTT.

V is TRBV5-1 and J is TRBJ1-6, with 8 nucleotides matching TRBD1. This CDR3 spans 13 amino acids. Trimming cost V 7 bases and J 7 bases; bases outside gene matches: 4. Germline CDR1 is SGHRS and CDR2 is YFSETQ. The CDR3 nucleotides read TGCGCCAGCCGGACAGGGAACAATTCACCCCTCCACTTT. Protein: CASRTGNNSPLHF.

The chain joins TRBV19 to TRBJ1-6; perhaps TRBD1 as D (5 bases). V was cut by 8 bases and J by 6 bases, with 17 bases left in between. Germline V lookup: CDR1 LNHDA, CDR2 SQIVND (reference sequence). CDR3 size: 15 residues. CDR3 region: CASCITGLLNSPLHF. Written as DNA, the CDR3 is TGTGCCAGTTGCATAACGGGACTGCTTAATTCACCCCTCCACTTT.

This chain uses TRBV27 with TRBJ1-2, with D perhaps matching TRBD1 (5 bases). The CDR3 is 13 residues long. The germline V gene has CDR1 MNHEY and CDR2 SMNVEV (reference sequence). The V gene lost 3 bases and the J gene lost 4 bases, with 9 bases spanning the gap. The CDR3 bases are TGTGCCAGCAGTTTCGGGGCCCGCTATGGCTACACCTTC. Amino acids: CASSFGARYGYTF.

This CDR3 reads CASSPPSSGRFAGELFF. The CDR3 DNA follows: TGTGCCAGCTCACCACCTTCTTCGGGAAGGTTTGCCGGGGAGCTGTTTTTT. The rearrangement links TRBV18 to TRBJ2-2, with a possible D match to TRBD2 (5 bases). This CDR3 contains 17 residues. V lost 0 bases, J lost 6 bases, and 17 bases lay in between. CDR1 is KGHSH, CDR2 LQKENI, per germline.

The gene calls are TRBV5-1 and TRBJ1-1; a possible D gene is TRBD1 (6 bases). From germline, CDR1 is SGHRS and CDR2 YFSETQ. Between the trimmed V and J ends, which lost 4 bases and 3 bases, there was a span of 13 bases. This CDR3 has 14 residues. The CDR3 sequence: CASSPGHGDTEAFF. In nucleotides, the CDR3 is TGCGCCAGCAGCCCGGGACACGGGGACACTGAAGCTTTCTTT.

The genes are TRBV6-5 and TRBJ2-7; D is perhaps TRBD2 (6 bases). The CDR3 runs 13 residues. The V gene lost 6 bases and the J gene lost 4 bases, with 13 bases spanning the gap. CDR1 and CDR2 from the germline V gene are MNHEY and SVGAGI. DNA for the CDR3: TGTGCCAGCAGGACGATCGGGGGATACGAGCAGTACTTC. It translates to CASRTIGGYEQYF.

This chain connects TRBV10-3 to TRBJ1-2, with D possibly matching TRBD1 (6 bases). The CDR3 is made up of 13 amino acids. Per germline, CDR1 ENHRY and CDR2 SYGVKD. V dropped 7 bases and J dropped 6 bases, with 15 bases sitting between them. The CDR3 protein is CAITATGRDGYTF. The CDR3 nucleotides read TGTGCCATCACGGCCACAGGGCGCGATGGCTACACCTTC.

This chain uses TRBV9 with TRBJ1-2, with 7 bases identical to TRBD1. Per germline, CDR1 SGDLS and CDR2 YYNGEE. The V gene end was trimmed by 3 bases and the J gene end by 1 base; junction bases not matched to a gene: 6. The CDR3 totals 15 residues. The CDR3, as DNA: TGTGCCAGCAGCGGAGGGCCAGGGGGTAACTATGGCTACACCTTC. This codes for CASSGGPGGNYGYTF.

This chain joins TRBV10-1 and TRBJ1-2; 9 bases fit TRBD1. Germline V gene lookup returns CDR1 WNHNN and CDR2 SYGVQD (reference sequence). V lost 8 bases, J lost 4 bases, and 14 bases stayed unmatched. The CDR3 runs 16 residues. The CDR3 DNA is TGCGCCAGCGTGTTGGGACAGGGACCTTCTGTCTATGGCTACACCTTC. This codes for CASVLGQGPSVYGYTF.

The chain joins TRBV11-2 to TRBJ2-2, with TRBD1 matching 7 bases. This CDR3 contains 15 residues. Germline CDR1 is SGHAT and CDR2 is FQNNGV. The V gene end was trimmed by 5 bases and the J gene end by 1 base; junction bases not matched to a gene: 4. As DNA, the CDR3 is TGTGCCAGCAGCCCAGGACAGGTGAACACCGGGGAGCTGTTTTTT. Amino acids: CASSPGQVNTGELFF.

The V call is TRBV10-3, the J call TRBJ1-6; TRBD1 matches at 9 bases. Unmatched junction bases numbered 6, after V lost 6 bases and J lost 3 bases. Germline loops: CDR1 ENHRY, CDR2 SYGVKD. The CDR3 covers 16 residues. CDR3 protein: CAISGTGLNYNSPLHF. CDR3 DNA: TGTGCCATCAGCGGGACAGGGTTAAACTATAATTCACCCCTCCACTTT.

The chain has TRBV5-4 and TRBJ2-7; no definite D call. The germline CDR1 and CDR2 sequences are SGHNT and YYREEE (reference sequence). V was trimmed by 3 bases and J by 3 bases, leaving 13 bases between them. The CDR3 contains 14 residues. CDR3 in DNA: TGTGCCAGCAGCTCCGCGACACCAAACTACGAGCAGTACTTC. This codes for CASSSATPNYEQYF.

This rearrangement joins TRBV6-6 to TRBJ1-6, with 11 positions matching TRBD1. The J segment lost 9 bases and the V segment lost 4 bases, leaving 5 bases of the junction unmatched. The germline CDR1 and CDR2 sequences are MNHNY and SVGAGI (reference sequence). The CDR3 contains 15 residues. The CDR3 DNA is TGTGCCAGCAGTTTGGCCGGGACAGGGGGTTCACCCCTCCACTTT. As protein: CASSLAGTGGSPLHF.